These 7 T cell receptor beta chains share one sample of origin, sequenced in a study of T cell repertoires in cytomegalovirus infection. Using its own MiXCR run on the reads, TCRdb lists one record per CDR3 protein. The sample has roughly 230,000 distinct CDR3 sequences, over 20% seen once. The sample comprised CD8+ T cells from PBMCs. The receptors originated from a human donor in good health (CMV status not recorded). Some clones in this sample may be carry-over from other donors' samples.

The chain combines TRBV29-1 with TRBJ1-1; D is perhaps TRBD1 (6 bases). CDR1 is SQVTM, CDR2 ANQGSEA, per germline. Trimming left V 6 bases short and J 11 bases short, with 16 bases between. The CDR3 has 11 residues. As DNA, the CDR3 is TGCAGCGTACCCCGGGACAAGGGTGCTTTCTTT. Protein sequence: CSVPRDKGAFF. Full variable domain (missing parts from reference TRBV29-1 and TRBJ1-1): SAVISQKPSRDICQRGTSLTIQCQVDSQVTMMFWYRQQPGQSLTLIATANQGSEATYESGFVIDKFPISRPNLTFSTLTVSNMSPEDSSIYLCSVPRDKGAFFGQGTRLTVV.

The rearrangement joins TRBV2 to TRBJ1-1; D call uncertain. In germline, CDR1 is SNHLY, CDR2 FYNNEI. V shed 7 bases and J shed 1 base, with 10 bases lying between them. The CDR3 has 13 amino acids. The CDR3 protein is CASTGPPNTEAFF. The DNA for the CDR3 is TGTGCCAGCACAGGCCCTCCGAACACTGAAGCTTTCTTT.

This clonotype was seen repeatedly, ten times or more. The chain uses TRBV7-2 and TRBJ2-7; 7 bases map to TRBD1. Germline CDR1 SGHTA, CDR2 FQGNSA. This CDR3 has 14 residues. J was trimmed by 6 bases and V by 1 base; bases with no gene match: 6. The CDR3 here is CASSLVTGSREQYF. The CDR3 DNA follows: TGTGCCAGCAGCTTAGTGACAGGGTCGCGCGAGCAGTACTTC.

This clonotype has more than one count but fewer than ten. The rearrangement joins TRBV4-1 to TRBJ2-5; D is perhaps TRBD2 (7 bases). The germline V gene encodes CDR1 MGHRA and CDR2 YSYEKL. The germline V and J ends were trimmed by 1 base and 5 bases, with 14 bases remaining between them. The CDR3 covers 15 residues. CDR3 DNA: TGCGCCAGCAGCCAAGTGTCGGGGGGCTGGGAGACCCAGTACTTC. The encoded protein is CASSQVSGGWETQYF.

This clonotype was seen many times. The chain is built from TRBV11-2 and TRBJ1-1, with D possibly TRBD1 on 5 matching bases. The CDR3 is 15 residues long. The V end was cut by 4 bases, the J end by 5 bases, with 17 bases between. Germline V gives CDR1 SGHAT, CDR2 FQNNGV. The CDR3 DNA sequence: TGTGCCAGCAGCTCCCGCCCGGGGGTTTGGACTGAAGCTTTCTTT. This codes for CASSSRPGVWTEAFF.

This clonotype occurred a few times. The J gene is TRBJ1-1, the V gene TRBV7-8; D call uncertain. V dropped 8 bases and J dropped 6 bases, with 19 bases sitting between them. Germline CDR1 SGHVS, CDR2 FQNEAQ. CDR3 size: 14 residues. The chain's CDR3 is CASYELRGLAEAFF. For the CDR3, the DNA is TGTGCCAGCTATGAGCTTCGCGGGTTGGCTGAAGCTTTCTTT.

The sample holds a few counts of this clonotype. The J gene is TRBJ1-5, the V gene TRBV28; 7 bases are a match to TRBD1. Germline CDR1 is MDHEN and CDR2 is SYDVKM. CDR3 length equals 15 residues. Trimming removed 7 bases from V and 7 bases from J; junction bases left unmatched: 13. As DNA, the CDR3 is TGTGCCAGCACCCAGGGGGGTGTTTTCCTACAGCCCCAGCATTTT. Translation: CASTQGGVFLQPQHF.